This TCR beta chain was retrieved from a study of beta chain features in type 1 diabetes. General study results and limits: Insertion counts at VDJ junctions were lower in type 1 diabetes patients, who also showed more deletions there. The question left open here concerned HLA type influencing TCRB rearrangement.

The sequenced template was cDNA made from the entire isolated RNA. Data came from immunoSEQ multiplex PCR; TCRdb stores just in-frame clones and leaves some out. The repertoire holds about 930,000 clones, with 17% as singletons. As to this clone: Its specificity is not known.

J was trimmed by 9 bases and V by 1 base; bases with no gene match: 3. Per the germline V gene, CDR1 is SNHLY and CDR2 is FYNNEI. This CDR3 is built from 14 residues. The sequencing input was naive CD4+ T cells from blood. V and J are TRBV2 and TRBJ2-4; 10 bases match TRBD2. This clonotype was obtained from a woman under 30 in good health. CDR3 DNA: TGTGCCAGCAGTGAAGAACTAGCGGGAATCATTCAGTACTTC. Translation gives CASSEELAGIIQYF.